This entry lists 32 T cell receptor beta chains sequenced from one sample in a study of blood T cell repertoires in COVID-19. Generated by immunoSEQ multiplex PCR, the TCRdb table keeps only in-frame clones and is missing some. The sample has approximately 170,000 clones; about four fifths are singletons. The sample consisted of PBMCs or T cells enriched from blood (not recorded which). Receptor source: a man over 45 who had recovered from COVID-19.

The gene calls are TRBV3-1 (or the pseudogene TRBV3-2) and TRBJ1-6; D unresolved. Germline-derived CDR1 and CDR2 are LGHDT and YNNKEL (reference sequence). The V end was cut by 1 base, the J end by 8 bases, with 18 bases between. The CDR3 sequence is 17 residues long. The CDR3 bases are TGTGCCAGCAGCCAAGGGGGAGGGAGGTTTAAGGATTCACCCCTCCACTTT. Encoded protein: CASSQGGGRFKDSPLHF.

This clone was picked up many times. Other DNA sequences in this specimen translate into the identical CDR3. The gene calls are TRBV9 and TRBJ2-2; possible D gene TRBD2, 5 bases. Trimming cost V 0 bases and J 0 bases, with 6 bases left between them. The CDR3 covers 15 residues. Germline V gene sequence: CDR1 SGDLS, CDR2 YYNGEE. CDR3 DNA: TGTGCCAGCAGCGTAGTCGGGGCGAACACCGGGGAGCTGTTTTTT. It translates to CASSVVGANTGELFF.

The rearrangement joins TRBV5-1 to TRBJ2-2; D might be TRBD2 (5 bases). Germline CDR1 SGHRS, CDR2 YFSETQ. Trimming took 1 base from V and 0 from J, leaving 13 bases between them. The CDR3 spans 17 residues. Written as DNA, the CDR3 is TGCGCCAGCAGCTTGTCGGCTCGGGAATCGAACACCGGGGAGCTGTTTTTT. Translation gives CASSLSARESNTGELFF. Using reference TRBV5-1 and TRBJ2-2 for the parts outside the CDR3, the full variable domain is KAGVTQTPRYLIKTRGQQVTLSCSPISGHRSVSWYQQTPGQGLQFLFEYFSETQRNKGNFPGRFSGRQFSNSRSEMNVSTLELGDSALYLCASSLSARESNTGELFFGEGSRLTVL.

The chain is built from TRBV6-4 and TRBJ1-6; unclear D gene. Deletions cut 0 bases from V and 7 bases from J, with 10 bases between. CDR1 and CDR2 (germline): MRHNA, SNTAGT. The CDR3 length is 15 residues. The CDR3 reads CASSDSKPFNSPLHF. CDR3 nucleotides: TGTGCCAGCAGTGACTCGAAGCCATTCAATTCACCCCTCCACTTT.

DNA of the CDR3: TGTGCCAGCAGCTTAAGCGGGGACCCCTACAATGAGCAGTTCTTC. Translating it yields CASSLSGDPYNEQFF. The chain is built from TRBV11-3 and TRBJ2-1; 7 bases map to TRBD2. Germline trimming cut 2 bases from V and 2 bases from J; bases unmatched to any gene: 3. The CDR3 has 15 residues. From germline, CDR1 is SGHNT and CDR2 YENEEA.

The rearrangement links TRBV6-5 to TRBJ2-7; D may be TRBD1 (6 bases). Germline V gene lookup returns CDR1 MNHEY and CDR2 SVGAGI. V was shortened by 6 bases and J by 3 bases, with 12 bases between the two germline ends. The CDR3 runs to 13 residues. CDR3 sequence reads: CASSFGQSYEQYF. The CDR3 DNA follows: TGTGCCAGCAGCTTCGGACAGAGCTACGAGCAGTACTTC.

This clone was observed a few times. The chain employs TRBV28 and TRBJ1-2; D possibly corresponds to TRBD1 (6 bases). V was pared by 3 bases and J by 7 bases, with 9 bases between. There are 12 residues in the CDR3. Germline CDR1 is MDHEN and CDR2 is SYDVKM. Here the CDR3 reads CASSLSGAGYTF. The CDR3 coding sequence is TGTGCCAGCAGTTTGTCAGGGGCTGGCTACACCTTC.

This sequence joins TRBV27 and TRBJ1-4; D unclear. The V gene lost 2 bases and the J gene lost 7 bases, with 5 bases spanning the gap. The CDR3 runs to 12 residues. In germline, CDR1 is MNHEY, CDR2 SMNVEV (reference sequence). CDR3 in DNA: TGTGCCAGCAGTTTACCGGGTGAAAAACTGTTTTTT. It yields the protein CASSLPGEKLFF. Full variable domain (missing parts from reference TRBV27 and TRBJ1-4): EAQVTQNPRYLITVTGKKLTVTCSQNMNHEYMSWYRQDPGLGLRQIYYSMNVEVTDKGDVPEGYKVSRKEKRNFPLILESPSPNQTSLYFCASSLPGEKLFFGSGTQLSVL.

The rearrangement uses TRBV21-1 and TRBJ1-2. TRBV21-1 is deemed a pseudogene. The CDR3 runs to 14 residues. CDR3 in DNA: TGTGCCAGCAGCAAAGAGAACTATAACTATGGCTACACCTTC. Its protein is CASSKENYNYGYTF.

V is TRBV2 and J is TRBJ1-2; TRBD1 is a possible D gene (5 bases). Between the trimmed V and J ends, which lost 4 bases and 8 bases, there was a span of 8 bases. CDR1 SNHLY and CDR2 FYNNEI come from the germline V gene. The CDR3 is made up of 11 amino acids. The CDR3 region has the DNA TGTGCCAGCAGTGGCGGGGGAGGCTACACCTTC. It codes for CASSGGGGYTF.

This clone appeared once. The rearrangement links TRBV14 to TRBJ1-6, with 7 bases identical to TRBD1. The junction had 3 bases not matched to a gene; V was cut back by 2 bases and J by 5 bases. The CDR3 runs to 15 residues. Per the germline V gene, CDR1 is SGHDN and CDR2 is FVKESK. In DNA, the CDR3 is TGTGCCAGCAGCCAAAGGGACAGTCATAATTCACCCCTCCACTTT. Translated: CASSQRDSHNSPLHF.

CDR3 sequence (DNA): TGCGCCAGCAGCCAAGGGTTCGAGGGCGCTACTAATGAAAAACTGTTTTTT. Residues: CASSQGFEGATNEKLFF. V usage is TRBV4-3 and J usage is TRBJ1-4; D not certain. The CDR3 sequence is 17 residues long. Deletions cut 1 base from V and 2 bases from J, with 14 bases between. CDR1 is LGHNA, CDR2 YSLEER, per germline.

CDR3 in amino acids: CASNKGGGTKNIQYF. The CDR3 DNA reads TGTGCCAGTAACAAGGGTGGGGGGACTAAAAACATTCAGTACTTC. The chain carries TRBV19 and TRBJ2-4, with D maybe TRBD2 (6 bases). V shed 7 bases and J shed 4 bases, with 17 bases lying between them. The CDR3 sequence is 15 residues long. Germline V gene data show CDR1 as LNHDA and CDR2 as SQIVND (reference sequence).

The V call is TRBV5-1, the J call TRBJ1-1; 8 nucleotides match TRBD1. Germline V CDR1 and CDR2: SGHRS, YFSETQ. V gave up 0 bases and J gave up 3 bases; unmatched junction bases: 1. The CDR3 totals 14 residues. CDR3 region: CASSLGTGYTEAFF. The CDR3 bases are TGCGCCAGCAGCTTGGGGACAGGGTACACTGAAGCTTTCTTT.

The V call is TRBV27, the J call TRBJ2-1, with D hard to call. This CDR3 has 13 amino acids. The V gene lost 5 bases and the J gene lost 0 bases, with 5 bases spanning the gap. Germline V lookup: CDR1 MNHEY, CDR2 SMNVEV (reference sequence). The CDR3 spells CASSHSSYNEQFF. Here the CDR3 DNA reads TGTGCCAGCAGTCATAGCTCCTACAATGAGCAGTTCTTC.

The chain uses TRBV28 and TRBJ1-3, with a tentative D call TRBD1 (5 bases). The V end lost 2 bases, the J end lost 0 bases, and 14 bases lay between the germline ends. The V gene's germline CDR1 is MDHEN and CDR2 SYDVKM. This CDR3 region has 17 residues. CDR3 loop: CASSLRGRPNSGNTIYF. The CDR3 DNA is TGTGCCAGCAGTTTAAGGGGCAGACCAAACTCTGGAAACACCATATATTTT.

The rearrangement links TRBV7-9 to TRBJ2-7; 7 bases match TRBD1. The ends lost 1 base at V and 1 base at J; junction bases unmatched: 1. CDR1 SEHNR and CDR2 FQNEAQ come from the germline V gene (reference sequence). The CDR3 has 14 amino acids. CDR3 protein: CASSLGGQSYEQYF. As DNA, the CDR3 is TGTGCCAGCAGCTTAGGGGGACAGTCCTACGAGCAGTACTTC.

The rearrangement uses TRBV5-1 and TRBJ2-7; TRBD1 agrees at 11 bases. This CDR3 spans 15 amino acids. Germline values: CDR1 SGHRS, CDR2 YFSETQ. V shed 0 bases, J shed 5 bases, and the junction held 4 bases outside the gene matches. CDR3 residues: CASSLAGTGGHEQYF. The CDR3 region has the DNA TGCGCCAGCAGCTTGGCCGGGACAGGGGGTCACGAGCAGTACTTC.

The chain recombines TRBV5-6 with TRBJ2-2; 10 positions match TRBD2. V was clipped by 9 bases and J by 7 bases; unmatched bases: 18. CDR1 and CDR2 (germline): SGHDT, YYEEEE. The CDR3 has 17 amino acids. The CDR3 DNA is TGTGCCACCACCGGCCGGGGAGCGGGGGGGTTTGGCGGGGAGCTGTTTTTT. It codes for CATTGRGAGGFGGELFF.

The chain joins TRBV19 to TRBJ2-6; weak D call: TRBD1 (5 bases). Germline V gene sequence: CDR1 LNHDA, CDR2 SQIVND (reference sequence). The V gene lost 5 bases and the J gene lost 4 bases, with 15 bases spanning the gap. The CDR3 is 16 residues long. This chain's CDR3 is CASSGPTVRGANVLTF. The DNA of the CDR3 is TGTGCCAGTAGTGGCCCGACAGTGCGAGGGGCCAACGTCCTGACTTTC. Full variable domain (missing parts from reference TRBV19 and TRBJ2-6): DGGITQSPKYLFRKEGQNVTLSCEQNLNHDAMYWYRQDPGQGLRLIYYSQIVNDFQKGDIAEGYSVSREKKESFPLTVTSAQKNPTAFYLCASSGPTVRGANVLTFGAGSRLTVL.

The chain employs TRBV5-4 and TRBJ2-3; TRBD2 matches at 11 bases. CDR1 is SGHNT, CDR2 YYREEE, per germline (reference sequence). The J segment lost 6 bases and the V segment lost 4 bases, leaving 7 bases of the junction unmatched. The length of the CDR3 is 15 residues. For the CDR3, the DNA is TGTGCCAGCAGCACGGTAGCGGGGGGGCTGGATACGCAGTATTTT. Residues: CASSTVAGGLDTQYF.

Here the CDR3 DNA reads TGTGCCAGCTCACCTCAGGAACCCCGGGGCTATGGCTACACCTTC. Protein sequence: CASSPQEPRGYGYTF. The chain recombines TRBV18 with TRBJ1-2; no definite D call. V lost 3 bases and J lost 4, with 15 bases in between. The germline V gene encodes CDR1 KGHSH and CDR2 LQKENI. The length of the CDR3 is 15 residues.

The CDR3 DNA sequence: TGTGCCAGCAGTGCCTCGGACAGGGGACGCAATTCACCCCTCCACTTT. Protein product: CASSASDRGRNSPLHF. V and J are TRBV6-1 and TRBJ1-6; 9 bases fit TRBD1. The length of the CDR3 is 16 residues. Per germline, CDR1 MNHNS and CDR2 SASEGT. V lost 4 bases to trimming and J lost 7 bases; unmatched junction nucleotides: 8.

The rearrangement joins TRBV6-5 to TRBJ2-7, with 13 positions matching TRBD2. Germline trimming cut 7 bases from V and 2 bases from J; bases unmatched to any gene: 2. This CDR3 spans 14 amino acids. Germline V CDR1 and CDR2: MNHEY, SVGAGI. CDR3 coding DNA: TGTGCCAGCACGGGACTAGCGGGGACCTACGAGCAGTACTTC. Its protein product is CASTGLAGTYEQYF.

The chain carries TRBV9 and TRBJ2-3, with TRBD2 matching over 11 bases. The V segment lost 1 base and the J segment 5 bases; nucleotides outside the gene matches: 9. CDR1 is SGDLS and CDR2 is YYNGEE in the germline V gene. The CDR3 runs 17 residues. The DNA of the CDR3 is TGTGCCAGCAGCGTACGGGTTAGCGGGGGGGCCAAAGATACGCAGTATTTT. It specifies CASSVRVSGGAKDTQYF.

The chain joins TRBV9 to TRBJ1-1; 9 bases match TRBD1. This CDR3 contains 17 residues. The V gene end was trimmed by 0 bases and the J gene end by 3 bases; junction bases not matched to a gene: 9. From germline, CDR1 is SGDLS and CDR2 YYNGEE. Written as DNA, the CDR3 is TGTGCCAGCAGCGTAGCCCGGGACAGGGTATTTCACACTGAAGCTTTCTTT. This codes for CASSVARDRVFHTEAFF. The entire variable domain, with the rest obtained from reference TRBV9 and TRBJ1-1, is as follows: DSGVTQTPKHLITATGQRVTLRCSPRSGDLSVYWYQQSLDQGLQFLIQYYNGEERAKGNILERFSAQQFPDLHSELNLSSLELGDSALYFCASSVARDRVFHTEAFFGQGTRLTVV.

At least ten counts were recorded for this clone. This chain uses TRBV5-1 with TRBJ1-1, with 9 bases matching TRBD1. CDR1 is SGHRS, CDR2 YFSETQ, per germline. The V segment lost 4 bases and the J segment 6 bases; nucleotides outside the gene matches: 7. The CDR3 loop spans 14 amino acids. In nucleotides, the CDR3 is TGCGCCAGCAGCGTAACAGGGGGCGCAGCTGAAGCTTTCTTT. Protein: CASSVTGGAAEAFF.

The rearrangement links TRBV10-3 to TRBJ1-4, with TRBD1 identical over 9 bases. The germline CDR1 and CDR2 sequences are ENHRY and SYGVKD. V dropped 0 bases and J dropped 8; count of bases not matched to a gene: 7. The CDR3 loop spans 16 amino acids. CDR3 nucleotides: TGTGCCATCAGTGAGTCGGGGGGACAGGGCGACGAAAAACTGTTTTTT. As protein: CAISESGGQGDEKLFF.

The genes are TRBV7-3 and TRBJ2-1; 8 nucleotides line up with TRBD2. J lost 2 bases, V lost 6 bases, and 6 bases had no gene match. The CDR3 runs 15 residues. CDR1 SGHTA and CDR2 FQGTGA come from the germline V gene. The CDR3 spells CASRPSGGTYNEQFF. The CDR3 coding sequence is TGTGCCAGCAGACCAAGCGGGGGCACCTACAATGAGCAGTTCTTC. The full variable domain, its missing parts supplied by reference TRBV7-3 and TRBJ2-1, is GAGVSQTPSNKVTEKGKYVELRCDPISGHTALYWYRQSLGQGPEFLIYFQGTGAADDSGLPNDRFFAVRPEGSVSTLKIQRTERGDSAVYLCASRPSGGTYNEQFFGPGTRLTVL.

The rearrangement uses TRBV5-1 and TRBJ2-7, with D tentatively TRBD1 (5 bases). Germline V gene sequence: CDR1 SGHRS, CDR2 YFSETQ. There are 12 residues in the CDR3. Deletions cut 2 bases from V and 4 bases from J, with 7 bases between. The CDR3 loop reads CASSLRQYEQYF. CDR3 sequence (DNA): TGCGCCAGCAGCTTAAGACAGTACGAGCAGTACTTC.

The chain links TRBV6-5 to TRBJ1-2; TRBD1 agrees at 11 bases. The CDR3 loop spans 14 amino acids. V lost 8 bases, J lost 8 bases, and 10 bases stayed unmatched. Germline V gives CDR1 MNHEY, CDR2 SVGAGI. The CDR3: CASWGQGGPSGYTF. CDR3 bases: TGTGCCAGCTGGGGACAGGGGGGCCCTAGCGGCTACACCTTC.

This chain connects TRBV30 to TRBJ1-3; TRBD1 is a possible D gene (5 bases). The CDR3 runs 13 residues. V shed 1 base and J shed 7 bases, with 11 bases lying between them. Germline CDR1 GTSNPN, CDR2 SVGIG (reference sequence). The CDR3 sequence is CAWSGRVFNTIYF. The CDR3 nucleotides read TGTGCCTGGAGTGGCAGGGTATTCAACACCATATATTTT.